This T cell receptor (beta chain) was captured by sequencing in a study of blood T cells in healthy people across ages. There are 15 residues in the CDR3. Trimming removed 0 bases from V and 7 bases from J, with 14 bases in between. Looked up from germline, CDR1 is ENHRY and CDR2 is SYGVKD. Whole-study results and caveats: Leaving the PBMCs unsorted stopped any conclusive comparison of naive versus antigen-experienced cells.

With a J-beta primer mix and a sample-barcoded 5' primer, a second PCR ran about 7 to 11 cycles. TCRdb re-called the 5' RACE reads with MiXCR, one entry per CDR3 protein. The table lists over 750,000 distinct CDR3 sequences, 25% of them singletons, with 9.4% in the top ten. This clonotype was seen more than once but under ten times. Its specificity is unknown. The sample also formed part of further work on T cells of mothers and their children. This second report adds: The entire RNA extract went into cDNA synthesis at roughly 1.5 ug per 15 ul.

The receptor's source is a boy aged 5 to 17 in good health. The sample comprised blood. The rearrangement joins TRBV10-3 to TRBJ2-3; a weak D match, TRBD2 (5 bases). Here the CDR3 reads CAISESAGRTYTQYF. The DNA of the CDR3 is TGTGCCATCAGTGAGTCTGCGGGCCGCACCTATACGCAGTATTTT.